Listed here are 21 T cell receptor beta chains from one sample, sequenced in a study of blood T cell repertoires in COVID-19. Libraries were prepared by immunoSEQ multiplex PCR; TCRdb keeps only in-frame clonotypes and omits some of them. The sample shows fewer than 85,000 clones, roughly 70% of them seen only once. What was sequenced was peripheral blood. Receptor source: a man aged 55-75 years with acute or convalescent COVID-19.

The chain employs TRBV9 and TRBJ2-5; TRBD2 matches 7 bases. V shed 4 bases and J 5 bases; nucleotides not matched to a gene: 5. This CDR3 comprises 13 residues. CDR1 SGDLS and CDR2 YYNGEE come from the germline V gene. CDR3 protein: CASSYRDYETQYF. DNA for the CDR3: TGTGCCAGCAGCTACCGGGACTATGAGACCCAGTACTTC.

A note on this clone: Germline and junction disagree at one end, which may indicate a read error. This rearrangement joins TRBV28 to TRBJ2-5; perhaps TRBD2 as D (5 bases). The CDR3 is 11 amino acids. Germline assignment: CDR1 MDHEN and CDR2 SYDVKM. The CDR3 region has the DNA TGTGCCAGCAGTCAACGATCAGCGGCCGACTTC. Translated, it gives CASSQRSAADF.

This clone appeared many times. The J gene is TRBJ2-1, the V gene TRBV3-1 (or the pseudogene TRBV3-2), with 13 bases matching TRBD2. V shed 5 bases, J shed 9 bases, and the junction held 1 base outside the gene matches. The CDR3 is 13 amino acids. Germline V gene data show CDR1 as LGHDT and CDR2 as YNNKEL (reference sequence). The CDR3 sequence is CASSGLAGVEQFF. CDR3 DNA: TGTGCCAGCAGCGGACTAGCGGGAGTTGAGCAGTTCTTC.

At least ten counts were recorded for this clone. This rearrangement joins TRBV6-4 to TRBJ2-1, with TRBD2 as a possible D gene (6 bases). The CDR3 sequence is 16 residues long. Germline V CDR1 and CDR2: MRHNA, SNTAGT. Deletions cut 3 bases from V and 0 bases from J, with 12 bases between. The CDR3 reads CASSDWDGSSYNEQFF. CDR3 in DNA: TGTGCCAGCAGTGATTGGGACGGGAGCTCCTACAATGAGCAGTTCTTC.

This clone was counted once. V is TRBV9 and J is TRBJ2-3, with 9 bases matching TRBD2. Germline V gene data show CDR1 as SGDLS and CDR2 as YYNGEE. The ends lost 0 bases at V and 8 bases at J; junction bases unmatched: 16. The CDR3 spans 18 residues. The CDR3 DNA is TGTGCCAGCAGCGTAGCTACCGGAGGTAGCGGGAGAGCGGGTACGCAGTATTTT. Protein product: CASSVATGGSGRAGTQYF.

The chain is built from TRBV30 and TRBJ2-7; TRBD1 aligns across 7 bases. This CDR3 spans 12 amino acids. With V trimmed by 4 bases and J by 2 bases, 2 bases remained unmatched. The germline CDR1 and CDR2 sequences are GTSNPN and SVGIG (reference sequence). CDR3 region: CAWTGGTYEQYF. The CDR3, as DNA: TGTGCCTGGACAGGGGGTACCTACGAGCAGTACTTC.

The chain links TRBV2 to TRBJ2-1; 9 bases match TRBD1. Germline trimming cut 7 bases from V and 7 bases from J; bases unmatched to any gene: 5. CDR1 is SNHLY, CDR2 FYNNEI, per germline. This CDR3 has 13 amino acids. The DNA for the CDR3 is TGTGCCAGCAATACAGGGGGCATGAATGAGCAGTTCTTC. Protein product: CASNTGGMNEQFF.

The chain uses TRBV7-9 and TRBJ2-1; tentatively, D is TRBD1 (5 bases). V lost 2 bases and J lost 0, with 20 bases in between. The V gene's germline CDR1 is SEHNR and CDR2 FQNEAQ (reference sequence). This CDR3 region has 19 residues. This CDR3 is CASSLIWTMEVSSYNEQFF. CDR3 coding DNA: TGTGCCAGCAGCTTAATTTGGACAATGGAAGTCAGCTCCTACAATGAGCAGTTCTTC.

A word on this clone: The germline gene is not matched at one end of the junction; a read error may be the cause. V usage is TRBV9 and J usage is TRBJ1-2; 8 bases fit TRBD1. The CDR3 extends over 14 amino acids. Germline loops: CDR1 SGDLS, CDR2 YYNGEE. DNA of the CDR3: TGTGCCAGCAGCGTCGGACAGGGTAACGATGGCTACACCTTC. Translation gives CASSVGQGNDGYTF. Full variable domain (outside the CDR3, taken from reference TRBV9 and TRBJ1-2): DSGVTQTPKHLITATGQRVTLRCSPRSGDLSVYWYQQSLDQGLQFLIQYYNGEERAKGNILERFSAQQFPDLHSELNLSSLELGDSALYFCASSVGQGNDGYTFGSGTRLTVV.

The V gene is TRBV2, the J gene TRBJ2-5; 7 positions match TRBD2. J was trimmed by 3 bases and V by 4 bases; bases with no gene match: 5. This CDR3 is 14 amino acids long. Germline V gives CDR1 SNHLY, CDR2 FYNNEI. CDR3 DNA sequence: TGTGCCAGCAGTGGAGAGACTAGCAAAGAGACCCAGTACTTC. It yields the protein CASSGETSKETQYF.

For the CDR3, the DNA is TGTGCCAGCAGCTTCCAAACAGCCGGGGGGGATGAGCAGTTCTTC. Encoded protein: CASSFQTAGGDEQFF. The chain has TRBV5-6 and TRBJ2-1, with 8 bases lining up with TRBD2. Germline-derived CDR1 and CDR2 are SGHDT and YYEEEE. V lost 2 bases, J lost 8 bases, and 9 bases stayed unmatched. The CDR3 has 15 amino acids.

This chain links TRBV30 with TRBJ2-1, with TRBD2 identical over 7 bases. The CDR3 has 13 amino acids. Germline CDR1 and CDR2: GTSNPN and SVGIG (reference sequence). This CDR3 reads CAASGYSYNEQFF. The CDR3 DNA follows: TGTGCGGCTAGCGGTTATTCCTACAATGAGCAGTTCTTC.

This CDR3 is CASSLPPGTNTGELFF. CDR3 DNA sequence: TGTGCCAGCAGCTTACCACCGGGGACGAACACCGGGGAGCTGTTTTTT. The V gene is TRBV5-4, the J gene TRBJ2-2; a possible D gene is TRBD2 (5 bases). From germline, CDR1 is SGHNT and CDR2 YYREEE (reference sequence). This CDR3 has 16 amino acids. V lost 2 bases to trimming and J lost 0 bases, with 11 bases between them.

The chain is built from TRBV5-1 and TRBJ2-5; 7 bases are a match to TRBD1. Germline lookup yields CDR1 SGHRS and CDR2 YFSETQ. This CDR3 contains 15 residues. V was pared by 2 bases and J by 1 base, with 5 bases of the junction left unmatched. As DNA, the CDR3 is TGCGCCAGCAGCTTAACAGGGGTCCCCCAAGAGACCCAGTACTTC. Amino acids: CASSLTGVPQETQYF.

The CDR3 nucleotides read TGTGCCAGCAGCAAAGATTTGGGACAGTCCTATGGCTACACCTTC. This encodes CASSKDLGQSYGYTF. The rearrangement joins TRBV6-5 to TRBJ1-2, with 7 bases that match TRBD1. Germline-derived CDR1 and CDR2 are MNHEY and SVGAGI. The CDR3 contains 15 residues. With V trimmed by 6 bases and J by 4 bases, 11 bases remained unmatched.

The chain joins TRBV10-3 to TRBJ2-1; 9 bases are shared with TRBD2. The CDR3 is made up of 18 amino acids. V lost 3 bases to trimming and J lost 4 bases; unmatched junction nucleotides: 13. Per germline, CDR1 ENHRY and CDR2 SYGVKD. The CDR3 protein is CAISESRGGFSGYNEQFF. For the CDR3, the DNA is TGTGCCATCAGTGAATCGCGGGGGGGTTTTAGCGGGTACAATGAGCAGTTCTTC.

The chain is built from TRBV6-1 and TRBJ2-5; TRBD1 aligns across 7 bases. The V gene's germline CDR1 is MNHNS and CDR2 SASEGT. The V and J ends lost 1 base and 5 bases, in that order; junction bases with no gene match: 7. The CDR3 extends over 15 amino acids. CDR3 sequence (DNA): TGTGCCAGCAGTGAAGGGACAGGAGCCCTGGAGACCCAGTACTTC. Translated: CASSEGTGALETQYF.

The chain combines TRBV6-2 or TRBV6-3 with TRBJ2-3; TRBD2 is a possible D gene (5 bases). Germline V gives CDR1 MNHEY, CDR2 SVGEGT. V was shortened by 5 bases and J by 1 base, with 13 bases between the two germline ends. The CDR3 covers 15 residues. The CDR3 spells CASSGERIGTDTQYF. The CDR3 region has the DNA TGTGCCAGCAGTGGCGAGCGGATAGGCACAGATACGCAGTATTTT.

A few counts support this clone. CDR3 nucleotide sequence: TGTGCCAGCAGTTTAGAAGTGGGACTACAGTTCTTC. Its protein is CASSLEVGLQFF. The rearrangement joins TRBV12-3 or TRBV12-4 to TRBJ2-1; 7 bases match TRBD2. Germline trimming cut 1 base from V and 13 bases from J; bases unmatched to any gene: 4. The CDR3 consists of 12 residues.

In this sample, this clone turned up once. The CDR3 region is CASSLEGGQTEAFF. For the CDR3, the DNA is TGCGCCAGCAGCTTGGAAGGGGGTCAAACTGAAGCTTTCTTT. The V gene is TRBV5-1, the J gene TRBJ1-1, with D perhaps matching TRBD1 (6 bases). This CDR3 is built from 14 residues. From germline, CDR1 is SGHRS and CDR2 YFSETQ. V was trimmed by 0 bases and J by 5 bases, leaving 11 bases between them.

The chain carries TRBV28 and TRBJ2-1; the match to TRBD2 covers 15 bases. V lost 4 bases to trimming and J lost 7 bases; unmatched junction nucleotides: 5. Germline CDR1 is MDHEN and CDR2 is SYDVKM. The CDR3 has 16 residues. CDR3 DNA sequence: TGTGCCAGCAGTTCGCCGGGACTAGCGGGAGGTAATGAGCAGTTCTTC. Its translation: CASSSPGLAGGNEQFF.